The sequence of this T cell receptor beta chain was determined in a study of Ad26.COV2.S vaccination and SARS-CoV-2 variants. Overall study: The donor was enrolled in the Ad26.COV2.S arm of the COV1001 trial. Overall study findings and caveats: Participants in the vaccine arm had higher spike-specific TCR breadth; placebo recipients had lower. Total T cell responses were possibly underestimated by TCR breadth and depth analyses.

Here immunoSEQ multiplex PCR was the method, and the copy in TCRdb shows in-frame clones only, minus some. The data hold roughly 420,000 clones, with roughly 89% observed a single time. On this clone: Its matching antigen is unknown.

With 4 bases removed from V and 3 bases from J, the gap between germline ends came to 12 bases. The CDR3 has 14 amino acids. Germline-derived CDR1 and CDR2 are MNHEY and SMNVEV (reference sequence). Sample treatment: roughly 18 received Ad26.COV2.S at low or high dose, single or two shots; about 5 received placebo; per-sample allocation not given. The study sampled participants on day 63 after the first vaccine or placebo injection. Participants' vaccine, an Ad26 vector, delivered Wuhan-strain SARS-CoV-2 spike. Sequenced here: peripheral blood, sampled in a trial of Ad26.COV2.S vaccine versus placebo. The rearrangement links TRBV27 to TRBJ2-5, with no clear D. This TCR was sampled from a person between 18 and 59 years old who received the Ad26.COV2.S COVID-19 vaccine or a placebo. CDR3 DNA: TGTGCCAGCAGTTCACCGCTTCAAAAAGAGACCCAGTACTTC. This gives the protein CASSSPLQKETQYF.